These 29 T cell receptor beta chains originate from one sample sequenced in a study of blood T cell repertoires in COVID-19. TCRdb's copy holds only in-frame clones and misses some; the assay was immunoSEQ multiplex PCR. The repertoire consists of approximately 230,000 clones, with roughly 82% occurring once and the leading ten covering under 5.5%. Material for sequencing was peripheral blood. The origin of the receptors is a woman at least 80 years old with active or convalescent COVID-19.

J is TRBJ1-1 and V is TRBV7-2; D call uncertain. The CDR3 runs 13 residues. Germline assignment: CDR1 SGHTA and CDR2 FQGNSA. Trimming cost V 3 bases and J 4 bases, with 9 bases left between them. The CDR3 is CASSFNQATEAFF. CDR3 coding DNA: TGTGCCAGCAGCTTTAACCAGGCCACTGAAGCTTTCTTT.

This clone was observed a few times. The chain recombines TRBV7-9 with TRBJ2-1; TRBD1 aligns across 8 bases. The CDR3 covers 15 residues. Germline CDR1 is SEHNR and CDR2 is FQNEAQ (reference sequence). Trimming took 3 bases from V and 2 from J; bases not matched to a gene: 3. The CDR3 spells CASSFWDRPYNEQFF. CDR3 nucleotides: TGTGCCAGCAGCTTTTGGGACAGGCCCTACAATGAGCAGTTCTTC.

The chain recombines TRBV5-1 with TRBJ1-6; TRBD1 agrees at 10 bases. Unmatched junction bases numbered 4, after V lost 3 bases and J lost 7 bases. The CDR3 contains 15 residues. Germline V gene data show CDR1 as SGHRS and CDR2 as YFSETQ. Here the CDR3 DNA reads TGCGCCAGCAGCTGGGGGACAGGGGAAAATTCACCCCTCCACTTT. This codes for CASSWGTGENSPLHF.

J is TRBJ2-3 and V is TRBV2; 9 nucleotides match TRBD2. The CDR3 extends over 17 amino acids. V trimming: 6 bases; J trimming: 2 bases; junction bases outside the gene matches: 12. The germline gives CDR1 SNHLY, CDR2 FYNNEI. CDR3 loop: CASRTGASGINTDTQYF. The CDR3 nucleotides are TGTGCCAGCAGGACCGGGGCTAGCGGGATAAACACAGATACGCAGTATTTT.

The rearrangement uses TRBV6-5 and TRBJ1-4, with 10 nucleotides matching TRBD1. This CDR3 has 15 amino acids. The germline V gene encodes CDR1 MNHEY and CDR2 SVGAGI. V was clipped by 1 base and J by 8 bases; unmatched bases: 4. The CDR3 is CASSYLTGGSEKLFF. The CDR3 DNA sequence: TGTGCCAGCAGTTACTTGACAGGGGGCTCGGAAAAACTGTTTTTT.

This clone was seen only a few times. The genes are TRBV5-1 and TRBJ1-5; 7 bases match TRBD1. CDR1 is SGHRS and CDR2 is YFSETQ in the germline V gene. Losses at the gene ends were 9 bases for V and 1 base for J; bases not matched to a gene: 13. The length of the CDR3 is 16 residues. CDR3 amino acids: CAMTVGQTGSNQPQHF. CDR3 bases: TGCGCCATGACTGTCGGGCAGACAGGGAGCAATCAGCCCCAGCATTTT.

The chain carries TRBV19 and TRBJ1-1; no clear D. The germline CDR1 and CDR2 sequences are LNHDA and SQIVND (reference sequence). Trimming removed 5 bases from V and 6 bases from J, with 7 bases in between. This CDR3 comprises 11 residues. CDR3 DNA: TGTGCCAGTAGTTCTATAGCTGAAGCTTTCTTT. It encodes CASSSIAEAFF.

This clone is large (0.1 to 1%) in the sample. CDR3 sequence (DNA): TGTGCCAGCAGCCAAGATACCGGGGTATCACATGATGGCTACACCTTC. Protein: CASSQDTGVSHDGYTF. The chain employs TRBV3-1 (or the pseudogene TRBV3-2) and TRBJ1-2, with unresolved D. The CDR3 runs to 16 residues. CDR1 and CDR2 from the germline V gene are LGHDT and YNNKEL (reference sequence). The V gene lost 0 bases and the J gene lost 6 bases, with 17 bases spanning the gap.

The chain combines TRBV28 with TRBJ1-1; possible D gene TRBD1, 6 bases. The germline V and J ends were trimmed by 5 bases and 0 bases, with 13 bases remaining between them. The CDR3 has 15 amino acids. CDR1 MDHEN and CDR2 SYDVKM come from the germline V gene. The CDR3 loop reads CASSTAGTLNTEAFF. The CDR3 bases are TGTGCCAGCAGTACAGCCGGGACACTGAACACTGAAGCTTTCTTT.

This chain links TRBV19 with TRBJ1-2; the match to TRBD1 covers 9 bases. The CDR3 consists of 12 residues. Germline trimming cut 8 bases from V and 3 bases from J; bases unmatched to any gene: 1. Germline values: CDR1 LNHDA, CDR2 SQIVND (reference sequence). The CDR3 DNA reads as TGTGCCAGTGGGGACAGGGACTATGGCTACACCTTC. This encodes CASGDRDYGYTF.

The J gene is TRBJ1-5, the V gene TRBV2; D uncertain. The CDR3 has 15 amino acids. V lost 6 bases and J 5 bases, leaving 17 bases between the germline ends. Looked up from germline, CDR1 is SNHLY and CDR2 is FYNNEI. CDR3 in DNA: TGTGCCAGCAGCACGGAGGGAGGGATCTATCAGCCCCAGCATTTT. Translating gives CASSTEGGIYQPQHF.

V and J are TRBV2 and TRBJ2-3, with 7 bases lining up with TRBD2. CDR1 and CDR2 (germline): SNHLY, FYNNEI. This CDR3 is 16 amino acids long. Trimming at V came to 6 bases and at J to 5 bases, leaving 14 bases not matched to a gene. The CDR3 reads CASRRSSGTYVDTQYF. CDR3 nucleotides: TGTGCCAGCAGACGATCTAGCGGAACCTATGTAGATACGCAGTATTTT.

CDR3 sequence reads: CASSSWTENTEAFF. CDR3 DNA: TGTGCCAGCAGCTCCTGGACAGAGAACACTGAAGCTTTCTTT. The gene calls are TRBV11-2 and TRBJ1-1; tentatively, D is TRBD1 (6 bases). Germline loops: CDR1 SGHAT, CDR2 FQNNGV. This CDR3 has 14 residues. The V and J ends lost 4 bases and 1 base respectively, with 10 bases between them.

The V call is TRBV6-5, the J call TRBJ1-1; 9 bases are a match to TRBD1. The germline V gene has CDR1 MNHEY and CDR2 SVGAGI. This CDR3 has 15 residues. Losses at the gene ends were 6 bases for V and 1 base for J; bases not matched to a gene: 6. CDR3 in DNA: TGTGCCAGCAGGCACCCGACAGGGGGGAACACTGAAGCTTTCTTT. This translates into CASRHPTGGNTEAFF.

The V and J genes are TRBV30 and TRBJ2-1; D perhaps matches TRBD2 (6 bases). Trimming cost V 0 bases and J 2 bases, with 11 bases left between them. Germline V gene lookup returns CDR1 GTSNPN and CDR2 SVGIG (reference sequence). The CDR3 runs to 15 residues. CDR3: CAWSVSAGPYNEQFF. Written as DNA, the CDR3 is TGTGCCTGGAGTGTATCGGCGGGACCCTACAATGAGCAGTTCTTC.

The chain recombines TRBV3-1 (or the pseudogene TRBV3-2) with TRBJ2-1; possibly TRBD1 for D (5 bases). CDR3 length equals 13 residues. Trimming cost V 2 bases and J 6 bases, with 8 bases left between them. The germline CDR1 and CDR2 sequences are LGHDT and YNNKEL (reference sequence). This chain's CDR3 is CASSQLDSNEQFF. The DNA for the CDR3 is TGTGCCAGCAGCCAACTCGACAGCAATGAGCAGTTCTTC.

The chain uses TRBV28 and TRBJ1-1, with 11 nucleotides matching TRBD1. CDR1 is MDHEN and CDR2 is SYDVKM in the germline V gene. The V segment lost 4 bases and the J segment 5 bases; nucleotides outside the gene matches: 15. CDR3 length: 18 amino acids. This CDR3 reads CASSSPIGAGQGATEAFF. CDR3 DNA sequence: TGTGCCAGCAGTTCCCCCATCGGGGCAGGACAGGGGGCTACTGAAGCTTTCTTT.

The genes are TRBV5-1 and TRBJ1-4; 8 nucleotides line up with TRBD1. V was clipped by 2 bases and J by 8 bases; unmatched bases: 5. The CDR3 has 14 amino acids. Germline CDR1 and CDR2: SGHRS and YFSETQ. The DNA of the CDR3 is TGCGCCAGCAGCTTACAGGGGGTAGAGGAAAAACTGTTTTTT. As protein: CASSLQGVEEKLFF.

The V and J genes are TRBV19 and TRBJ2-1, with 7 nucleotides matching TRBD1. Trimming removed 5 bases from V and 9 bases from J; junction bases left unmatched: 7. This CDR3 contains 13 residues. CDR1 and CDR2 from the germline V gene are LNHDA and SQIVND (reference sequence). The CDR3 sequence: CASSWAAGGEQFF. The DNA for the CDR3 is TGTGCCAGTAGTTGGGCCGCAGGGGGTGAGCAGTTCTTC.

Here the CDR3 DNA reads TGTGCCAGTAGTCAAGGGACTAGCGGGCGCCACTACTACGAGCAGTACTTC. Its protein is CASSQGTSGRHYYEQYF. The chain couples TRBV19 to TRBJ2-7; 12 bases fit TRBD2. CDR3 length: 17 residues. CDR1 is LNHDA, CDR2 SQIVND, per germline (reference sequence). V shed 5 bases, J shed 3 bases, and the junction held 11 bases outside the gene matches.

The gene calls are TRBV12-2 and TRBJ1-4. TRBV12-2 is annotated as a pseudogene. CDR3 length: 19 amino acids. The DNA of the CDR3 is TGTGCAAGTCGCCCCCGGGGGGGCAGAATCATCGCGACTAATGAAAAACTGTTTTTT. Translating it yields CASRPRGGRIIATNEKLFF.

This clone was seen only once. V and J are TRBV5-1 and TRBJ1-1; TRBD1 agrees at 8 bases. Trimming removed 1 base from V and 5 bases from J; junction bases left unmatched: 4. CDR1 is SGHRS, CDR2 YFSETQ, per germline. The CDR3 loop spans 14 amino acids. CDR3: CASSLQGASTEAFF. Written as DNA, the CDR3 is TGCGCCAGCAGCTTGCAGGGGGCGTCGACTGAAGCTTTCTTT.

The chain combines TRBV9 with TRBJ2-7; 10 positions match TRBD2. There are 14 residues in the CDR3. Trimming removed 4 bases from V and 3 bases from J; junction bases left unmatched: 4. Germline V gene sequence: CDR1 SGDLS, CDR2 YYNGEE. Here the CDR3 reads CASSSGTSVYEQYF. CDR3 coding DNA: TGTGCCAGCAGCTCCGGGACTAGCGTCTACGAGCAGTACTTC.

The chain is built from TRBV3-1 (or the pseudogene TRBV3-2) and TRBJ2-3; D may be TRBD1 (8 bases). The germline V and J ends were trimmed by 4 bases and 1 base, with 15 bases remaining between them. The CDR3 is 16 residues long. Germline V CDR1 and CDR2: LGHDT, YNNKEL (reference sequence). The CDR3 spells CASSRPQGGGTDTQYF. The CDR3, as DNA: TGTGCCAGCAGCCGCCCACAGGGGGGGGGCACAGATACGCAGTATTTT.

This chain joins TRBV28 and TRBJ1-5; 7 nucleotides align to TRBD1. The germline gives CDR1 MDHEN, CDR2 SYDVKM. The CDR3 is 16 residues long. V trimming: 6 bases; J trimming: 2 bases; junction bases outside the gene matches: 10. The CDR3 sequence: CASRTWIGQGNQPQHF. In nucleotides, the CDR3 is TGTGCCAGCAGGACATGGATCGGACAGGGCAATCAGCCCCAGCATTTT.

J is TRBJ1-1 and V is TRBV5-4; D possibly corresponds to TRBD1 (5 bases). From germline, CDR1 is SGHNT and CDR2 YYREEE (reference sequence). Between the trimmed V and J ends, which lost 6 bases and 14 bases, there was a span of 26 bases. CDR3 size: 14 residues. In DNA form, the CDR3 reads TGTGCCAGCAAGGCCGGAGGTGTGCAGGGAGGCCTGTTCTTT. This codes for CASKAGGVQGGLFF.

The CDR3 nucleotides read TGTGCCAGCAGCCGACAGGGTCGGATACCTAATGAAAAACTGTTTTTT. Its protein product is CASSRQGRIPNEKLFF. The chain uses TRBV9 and TRBJ1-4; TRBD1 matches 7 bases. CDR1 SGDLS and CDR2 YYNGEE come from the germline V gene. V trimming: 4 bases; J trimming: 3 bases; junction bases outside the gene matches: 9. This CDR3 is 16 amino acids long.

V and J are TRBV28 and TRBJ1-2; 7 bases align to TRBD1. V lost 6 bases, J lost 0 bases, and 10 bases stayed unmatched. The CDR3 is 16 amino acids. Germline V gene sequence: CDR1 MDHEN, CDR2 SYDVKM. The CDR3 DNA reads as TGTGCCAGCAGACGAACAGGGGTCAACACTAACTATGGCTACACCTTC. Its translation is CASRRTGVNTNYGYTF.

The chain couples TRBV28 to TRBJ1-2; TRBD1 matches at 8 bases. Losses at the gene ends were 3 bases for V and 8 bases for J; bases not matched to a gene: 5. The CDR3 contains 13 residues. Per the germline V gene, CDR1 is MDHEN and CDR2 is SYDVKM. CDR3 amino acids: CASSFLRGPGYTF. CDR3 DNA: TGTGCCAGCAGTTTTCTCAGGGGGCCCGGCTACACCTTC.